The 26 T cell receptor beta chains listed next were all sequenced from one sample in a study of cytomegalovirus exposure and HLA in healthy donors. Primers: 60 Vbeta forward and 13 Jbeta reverse. Sequencing was performed with immunoSEQ multiplex PCR; in TCRdb, only in-frame clones are kept and a portion is missing. The sample lists more than 110,000 clones, roughly 80% occurring once. The source material was PBMCs. Receptors originate from a man aged 40-49 years in good health and CMV-seropositive.

This chain links TRBV9 with TRBJ2-7; tentatively, D is TRBD2 (5 bases). Germline assignment: CDR1 SGDLS and CDR2 YYNGEE. This CDR3 is built from 15 residues. V lost 4 bases and J lost 2, with 16 bases in between. DNA for the CDR3: TGTGCCAGCAGCCCCACGGGTAGCGCTACCTACGAGCAGTACTTC. Amino acid sequence: CASSPTGSATYEQYF.

This clone was recorded only once. This chain uses TRBV6-5 with TRBJ2-2; D unclear. This CDR3 spans 12 amino acids. CDR1 and CDR2 from the germline V gene are MNHEY and SVGAGI. Trimming shortened V by 4 bases and J by 3 bases, and 3 bases separated the two germline ends. CDR3 DNA sequence: TGTGCCAGCAGTTCGTACACCGGGGAGCTGTTTTTT. The encoded protein is CASSSYTGELFF.

The chain joins TRBV5-6 to TRBJ1-6, with D possibly matching TRBD1 (6 bases). V was pared by 0 bases and J by 4 bases, with 8 bases between. Germline CDR1 is SGHDT and CDR2 is YYEEEE. This CDR3 spans 15 amino acids. As DNA, the CDR3 is TGTGCCAGCAGCTTGGACCAGGGGTATAATTCACCCCTCCACTTT. Translation gives CASSLDQGYNSPLHF.

This clone has only a few counts. CDR3 region: CASSANINTEAFF. Here the CDR3 DNA reads TGTGCCAGCAGCGCGAACATAAACACTGAAGCTTTCTTT. V is TRBV9 and J is TRBJ1-1, with D unresolved. Between the trimmed V and J ends, which lost 3 bases and 2 bases, there was a span of 8 bases. The germline gives CDR1 SGDLS, CDR2 YYNGEE. CDR3 length: 13 amino acids.

To note about this clone: Germline is not matched at one junction end, which may reflect a read error. The chain couples TRBV7-7 to TRBJ2-5, with 7 bases fitting TRBD1. Germline lookup yields CDR1 SSHAT and CDR2 FNYEAQ (reference sequence). The CDR3 consists of 12 residues. The CDR3 coding sequence is TGTGCTAGCAGCTTACACAGGGGGACCCAGTACTTC. This codes for CASSLHRGTQYF.

CDR3 nucleotides: TGTGCCAGCGGCGGGGGAGCTAACTATGGCTACACCTTC. Protein: CASGGGANYGYTF. The chain joins TRBV7-2 to TRBJ1-2, with D possibly being TRBD1 (5 bases). Germline V lookup: CDR1 SGHTA, CDR2 FQGNSA. V lost 8 bases and J 0 bases, leaving 10 bases between the germline ends. The CDR3 runs 13 residues. The whole variable domain, remainder taken from reference TRBV7-2 and TRBJ1-2, is GAGVSQSPSNKVTEKGKDVELRCDPISGHTALYWYRQSLGQGLEFLIYFQGNSAPDKSGLPSDRFSAERTGGSVSTLTIQRTQQEDSAVYLCASGGGANYGYTFGSGTRLTVV.

The chain couples TRBV6-6 to TRBJ2-7; tentative D call: TRBD2 (6 bases). The CDR3 sequence is 14 residues long. V was trimmed by 3 bases and J by 6 bases, leaving 15 bases between them. Germline V gene data show CDR1 as MNHNY and CDR2 as SVGAGI (reference sequence). Written as DNA, the CDR3 is TGTGCCAGCAGTTATGGAAGACTAGACGGCGAGCAGTACTTC. Its translation: CASSYGRLDGEQYF.

This chain links TRBV11-3 with TRBJ2-1; 10 positions agree with TRBD1. The CDR3 is 15 amino acids. The V gene end was trimmed by 3 bases and the J gene end by 6 bases; junction bases not matched to a gene: 5. CDR1 and CDR2 (germline): SGHNT, YENEEA. CDR3 region: CASSLGTGEFNEQFF. The CDR3 bases are TGTGCCAGCAGCTTGGGGACAGGGGAATTCAATGAGCAGTTCTTC.

Only one count was recorded for this clone. The chain recombines TRBV4-3 with TRBJ2-3; 10 bases agree with TRBD2. Germline assignment: CDR1 LGHNA and CDR2 YSLEER. CDR3 length: 17 residues. Trimming cost V 2 bases and J 0 bases; bases outside gene matches: 5. CDR3 loop: CASSQLGLATSTDTQYF. In nucleotides, the CDR3 is TGCGCCAGCAGCCAACTGGGACTAGCGACTAGCACAGATACGCAGTATTTT.

Regarding this clone: Other DNA sequences within the sample encode an identical CDR3. The rearrangement links TRBV9 to TRBJ2-1; TRBD2 matches at 11 bases. In germline, CDR1 is SGDLS, CDR2 YYNGEE. The CDR3 spans 16 residues. Germline trimming cut 3 bases from V and 4 bases from J; bases unmatched to any gene: 6. The CDR3, as DNA: TGTGCCAGCAGCGCTGGGACTAGCGGTACGTACAATGAGCAGTTCTTC. This gives the protein CASSAGTSGTYNEQFF.

This chain uses TRBV6-1 with TRBJ2-5, with 7 positions matching TRBD2. The CDR3 is made up of 13 amino acids. The J segment lost 4 bases and the V segment lost 10 bases, leaving 9 bases of the junction unmatched. CDR1 and CDR2 (germline): MNHNS, SASEGT. The CDR3 DNA sequence: TGTGCCACCCCGCGGGGGTCCGGAGAGACCCAGTACTTC. Protein product: CATPRGSGETQYF.

The chain recombines TRBV11-2 with TRBJ2-7; TRBD2 is a possible D gene (6 bases). V was clipped by 5 bases and J by 3 bases, with 11 bases between them. The CDR3 runs to 13 residues. Germline CDR1 is SGHAT and CDR2 is FQNNGV. The CDR3 reads CASSPAGSYEQYF. The CDR3 DNA follows: TGTGCCAGCAGCCCAGCGGGTAGCTACGAGCAGTACTTC.

This clone has a single count. The V gene is TRBV19, the J gene TRBJ2-1, with 11 bases aligning to TRBD2. Germline CDR1 is LNHDA and CDR2 is SQIVND (reference sequence). The ends lost 6 bases at V and 3 bases at J; junction bases unmatched: 4. The CDR3 has 15 amino acids. The CDR3 DNA follows: TGTGCCAGTAGGCGAGGGACTAGCGGCTACAATGAGCAGTTCTTC. The encoded protein is CASRRGTSGYNEQFF.

This chain connects TRBV7-6 to TRBJ1-2; D may be TRBD1 (6 bases). Germline CDR1 and CDR2: SGHVS and FNYEAQ. Trimming shortened V by 2 bases and J by 5 bases, and 15 bases separated the two germline ends. This CDR3 is built from 15 residues. The CDR3 here is CASSLLTGPGYGYTF. CDR3 nucleotides: TGTGCCAGCAGCTTATTAACAGGGCCAGGGTATGGCTACACCTTC.

The chain couples TRBV6-6 to TRBJ1-2, with 7 bases identical to TRBD1. Looked up from germline, CDR1 is MNHNY and CDR2 is SVGAGI (reference sequence). J lost 4 bases, V lost 0 bases, and 2 bases had no gene match. CDR3 length: 14 residues. The CDR3 protein is CASSYSRGRYGYTF. Here the CDR3 DNA reads TGTGCCAGCAGTTACTCAAGGGGGCGCTATGGCTACACCTTC.

The chain carries TRBV5-1 and TRBJ2-1; TRBD2 aligns across 9 bases. CDR3 length equals 17 residues. The germline V gene encodes CDR1 SGHRS and CDR2 YFSETQ. The trim removed 3 bases at V and 2 bases at J, leaving 9 bases unmatched. Here the CDR3 reads CASSSRPGGRAYNEQFF. For the CDR3, the DNA is TGCGCCAGCAGCTCCCGGCCGGGCGGGAGGGCCTACAATGAGCAGTTCTTC.

The V gene is TRBV13, the J gene TRBJ1-1, with D perhaps matching TRBD1 (6 bases). Deletions cut 3 bases from V and 5 bases from J, with 13 bases between. This CDR3 comprises 14 residues. Germline assignment: CDR1 PRHDT and CDR2 FYEKMQ (reference sequence). The CDR3 protein is CASSFRGYRTEAFF. CDR3 nucleotides: TGTGCCAGCAGCTTTAGGGGGTATAGGACTGAAGCTTTCTTT.

The chain couples TRBV5-1 to TRBJ2-7; tentative D call: TRBD1 (6 bases). The length of the CDR3 is 14 residues. V was clipped by 4 bases and J by 2 bases, with 13 bases between them. CDR1 is SGHRS and CDR2 is YFSETQ in the germline V gene. The CDR3 sequence is CASSLTGTTYEQYF. As DNA, the CDR3 is TGCGCCAGCAGCCTTACAGGGACAACCTACGAGCAGTACTTC.

V is TRBV19 and J is TRBJ1-3; a possible D gene is TRBD1 (5 bases). Germline V lookup: CDR1 LNHDA, CDR2 SQIVND (reference sequence). V was pared by 4 bases and J by 0 bases, with 13 bases between. There are 16 residues in the CDR3. Written as DNA, the CDR3 is TGTGCCAGTAGTAGGAGACAGTTAAGCTCTGGAAACACCATATATTTT. This sequence encodes CASSRRQLSSGNTIYF.

This chain connects TRBV28 to TRBJ2-3; D is unresolved. Trimming shortened V by 7 bases and J by 1 base, and 9 bases separated the two germline ends. The CDR3 is made up of 13 amino acids. Per germline, CDR1 MDHEN and CDR2 SYDVKM. The CDR3 is CASIQPGTDTQYF. The CDR3 DNA sequence: TGTGCCAGCATCCAACCGGGCACAGATACGCAGTATTTT. Full variable domain (remainder filled in from reference TRBV28 and TRBJ2-3): DVKVTQSSRYLVKRTGEKVFLECVQDMDHENMFWYRQDPGLGLRLIYFSYDVKMKEKGDIPEGYSVSREKKERFSLILESASTNQTSMYLCASIQPGTDTQYFGPGTRLTVL.

The chain combines TRBV7-9 with TRBJ1-6; tentatively, D is TRBD1 (6 bases). This CDR3 region has 16 residues. Per germline, CDR1 SEHNR and CDR2 FQNEAQ (reference sequence). The ends were cut back, 5 bases at V and 1 base at J, with 12 bases in the middle. The CDR3 nucleotides read TGTGCCAGCAGCCCCATAGGGGGTTCCTATAATTCACCCCTCCACTTT. Its translation: CASSPIGGSYNSPLHF. Full variable domain (remainder filled in from reference TRBV7-9 and TRBJ1-6): DTGVSQNPRHKITKRGQNVTFRCDPISEHNRLYWYRQTLGQGPEFLTYFQNEAQLEKSRLLSDRFSAERPKGSFSTLEIQRTEQGDSAMYLCASSPIGGSYNSPLHFGNGTRLTVT.

This clone was recorded a few times. This chain joins TRBV7-3 and TRBJ2-7; D ambiguous. CDR1 and CDR2 (germline): SGHTA, FQGTGA. Trimming pared 2 bases from V and 0 bases from J, leaving 5 bases between. The length of the CDR3 is 13 residues. CDR3 DNA: TGTGCCAGCAGCTTAGACACCTCCTACGAGCAGTACTTC. Protein sequence: CASSLDTSYEQYF.

The chain couples TRBV5-6 to TRBJ1-4, with 8 bases fitting TRBD1. V shed 4 bases and J 11 bases; nucleotides not matched to a gene: 13. Germline CDR1 and CDR2: SGHDT and YYEEEE. The CDR3 is made up of 15 amino acids. CDR3 DNA: TGTGCCAGCAGCCCCCCAGGGGGCGTACAGGGTAAACTGTTTTTT. Translating gives CASSPPGGVQGKLFF.

CDR3 bases: TGCAGCGCGTGGGGGAGCGGGTCTGGGGCCAACGTCCTGACTTTC. This translates into CSAWGSGSGANVLTF. The chain couples TRBV29-1 to TRBJ2-6, with a weak D call TRBD2 (6 bases). V was cut by 7 bases and J by 1 base, with 14 bases left in between. This CDR3 has 15 residues. Germline V lookup: CDR1 SQVTM, CDR2 ANQGSEA.

The chain has TRBV20-1 and TRBJ1-2, with a tentative D call TRBD1 (6 bases). Trimming removed 6 bases at V and 12 bases at J, with 14 bases between. The CDR3 runs to 10 residues. Germline V gene data show CDR1 as DFQATT and CDR2 as SNEGSKA (reference sequence). Written as DNA, the CDR3 is TGCAGTGCCACGACAGGACAAAACACCTTC. Translating gives CSATTGQNTF.

The chain carries TRBV7-9 and TRBJ2-3, with D possibly matching TRBD1 (6 bases). The V end was cut by 0 bases, the J end by 0 bases, with 13 bases between. Germline lookup yields CDR1 SEHNR and CDR2 FQNEAQ (reference sequence). The CDR3 is 17 residues long. CDR3 nucleotide sequence: TGTGCCAGCAGCTTAGCGCGCACAGGGCCTAGCACAGATACGCAGTATTTT. Amino acid sequence: CASSLARTGPSTDTQYF.